This T cell receptor (beta chain) was recorded in a study of shared clonotypes between healthy human individuals. CDR3 length equals 14 residues. Looked up from germline, CDR1 is MNHNS and CDR2 is SASEGT. V lost 2 bases and J 8 bases, leaving 13 bases between the germline ends. Naive CD8 cells lacked CD45RO and underwent positive selection for CCR7, leaving out terminally differentiated effector memory CD45RA+ cells. Recent acute infections and vaccinations were absent in the healthy HIV-negative adult donors. The table came from immunoSEQ multiplex PCR; TCRdb's copy has only in-frame clones and leaves some out. The repertoire holds around 2,100,000 clones, with approximately 94% as singletons.

The chain has TRBV6-1 and TRBJ2-1; no reliable D call. Specimen: naive CD8+ T cells sorted from blood. This TCR was sampled from a man between 18 and 35 years old in good health. The CDR3 DNA sequence: TGTGCCAGCAGTGAAAACCCCACAAGGGATGAGCAGTTCTTC. Encoded protein: CASSENPTRDEQFF.